This is a list of T cell receptor beta chains from one sample in a study of patients and donors after allogeneic stem cell transplantation. Each CDR3 protein is one row after TCRdb ran MiXCR on the RT-PCR reads. The repertoire holds about 160,000 distinct CDR3 sequences, with approximately 30% as singletons. Sequencing was performed on blood, either unsorted or a sorted T cell fraction (not recorded which). These receptors were taken from a human donor who was either an allogeneic HSCT recipient or a stem cell or donor lymphocyte infusion donor (not recorded which). It is not recorded whose cells these are; they may come from a transplant donor. The CDR3 runs from the conserved cysteine through the conserved F or W. The D gene is left open where the match is weak. Where a row states a size, it is once, few, many or the class of an expanded clone; other rows omit it.

clone_size | j_call | v_call | d_call | cdr3_aa | cdr3_nt
- | TRBJ1-1 | TRBV7-2 | - | CASSQDRNTEAFF | TGTGCCAGCAGCCAGGACAGGAACACTGAAGCTTTCTTT
few | TRBJ1-2 | TRBV5-1 | TRBD1 | CASRPPGGLYGYTF | TGCGCCAGCAGACCTCCAGGGGGCCTATATGGCTACACCTTC
- | TRBJ2-7 | TRBV20-1 | TRBD2 | CSAPGLAAYEQYF | TGCAGTGCACCGGGACTAGCGGCCTACGAGCAGTACTTC
- | TRBJ2-2 | TRBV24-1 | - | CATSDSQGAGELFF | TGTGCCACCAGTGATTCCCAAGGGGCCGGGGAGCTGTTTTTT
- | TRBJ2-3 | TRBV24-1 | - | CATSDPGTAATDTQYF | TGTGCCACCAGTGACCCCGGGACGGCAGCCACAGATACGCAGTATTTT
- | TRBJ1-1 | TRBV5-1 | TRBD1 | CASGGQGNTEAFF | TGCGCCAGTGGGGGACAGGGCAACACTGAAGCTTTCTTT
- | TRBJ1-6 | TRBV7-2 | - | CASSYPLNSPLHF | TGTGCCAGCAGCTATCCGTTAAATTCACCCCTCCACTTT
many | TRBJ2-5 | TRBV24-1 | TRBD2 | CATSEPTGLVSRQETQYF | TGTGCCACCAGTGAACCAACCGGACTAGTGAGCCGGCAAGAGACCCAGTACTTC
few | TRBJ2-4 | TRBV7-6 | TRBD2 | CASSLNSGRTQDIQYF | TGTGCCAGCAGTTTAAATAGCGGGAGGACCCAGGACATTCAGTACTTC
many | TRBJ1-5 | TRBV5-1 | - | CASSPGTANQPQHF | TGCGCCAGCAGCCCCGGGACTGCTAATCAGCCCCAGCATTTT
- | TRBJ1-2 | TRBV20-1 | TRBD1 | CSATAPGGFYGYTF | TGCAGTGCTACCGCCCCAGGGGGCTTCTATGGCTACACCTTC
- | TRBJ2-3 | TRBV5-1 | - | CASSLYGGDTQYF | TGCGCCAGCAGCTTGTACGGGGGAGATACGCAGTATTTT
- | TRBJ2-2 | TRBV7-2 | - | CASSFGRGHGELFF | TGTGCCAGCAGCTTCGGTAGAGGTCACGGGGAGCTGTTTTTT
- | TRBJ1-1 | TRBV28 | - | CASSLFRQGPTTEAFF | TGTGCCAGCAGCCTCTTCCGGCAGGGGCCAACTACTGAAGCTTTCTTT
- | TRBJ2-3 | TRBV7-8 | - | CASRSSGGGTDTQYF | TGTGCCAGCAGATCTAGCGGAGGGGGAACAGATACGCAGTATTTT
- | TRBJ1-1 | TRBV29-1 | TRBD1 | CSARDRGPMNTEAFF | TGCAGCGCCCGGGACAGGGGGCCCATGAACACTGAAGCTTTCTTT
- | TRBJ2-7 | TRBV6-2/TRBV6-3 | TRBD1 | CASTLRDRIYEQYF | TGTGCCAGCACTCTCCGGGACAGGATCTACGAGCAGTACTTC
once | TRBJ2-1 | TRBV20-1 | TRBD1 | CSASRGSSYNEQFF | TGCAGTGCGAGCAGGGGGAGCTCCTACAATGAGCAGTTCTTC
few | TRBJ1-3 | TRBV7-9 | - | CASSPRGIELIYF | TGTGCCAGCAGCCCCAGGGGTATTGAGCTCATATATTTT
- | TRBJ1-4 | TRBV5-5 | TRBD1 | CASSRDSSNEKLFF | TGTGCCAGCAGTCGGGACAGTAGTAATGAAAAACTGTTTTTT
many | TRBJ1-5 | TRBV10-3 | - | CAISGAGGQPQHF | TGTGCCATCAGTGGGGCAGGCGGGCAGCCCCAGCATTTT
many | TRBJ1-5 | TRBV7-9 | - | CASSFGGTNQPQHF | TGTGCCAGCAGCTTCGGGGGCACCAATCAGCCCCAGCATTTT
few | TRBJ1-5 | TRBV18 | TRBD1 | CASSPLAGGIGNQPQHF | TGTGCCAGCTCACCCCTGGCAGGGGGCATTGGCAATCAGCCCCAGCATTTT
few | TRBJ2-7 | TRBV20-1 | TRBD1 | CSARDTGTDPVYEQYF | TGCAGTGCTAGAGATACGGGGACAGACCCCGTCTACGAGCAGTACTTC
- | TRBJ2-1 | TRBV9 | TRBD1 | CASSEGTGAVSYNEQFF | TGTGCCAGCAGCGAAGGGACAGGGGCCGTTTCCTACAATGAGCAGTTCTTC
many | TRBJ1-1 | TRBV2 | TRBD1 | CASMRQGREAFF | TGTGCCAGCATGAGACAGGGCCGAGAAGCTTTCTTT
many | TRBJ1-1 | TRBV12-3/TRBV12-4 | - | CASSLGLMNTEAFF | TGTGCCAGCAGTTTGGGCCTAATGAACACTGAAGCTTTCTTT
- | TRBJ2-5 | TRBV28 | - | CASSQGQETQYF | TGTGCCAGCAGTCAGGGCCAAGAGACCCAGTACTTC
few | TRBJ1-5 | TRBV10-3 | TRBD1 | CAISDWTGPTGNQPQHF | TGTGCCATCAGTGACTGGACAGGACCTACGGGCAATCAGCCCCAGCATTTT
few | TRBJ1-6 | TRBV9 | - | CASRGDSYNSPLHF | TGTGCCAGCCGTGGGGACTCCTATAATTCACCCCTCCACTTT
- | TRBJ2-1 | TRBV4-2 | - | CASSQNLGWGAAYNEQFF | TGTGCCAGCAGCCAAAATCTCGGGTGGGGGGCAGCCTACAATGAGCAGTTCTTC
- | TRBJ2-2 | TRBV20-1 | - | CSARILGSNTGELFF | TGCAGTGCTAGAATACTAGGGTCGAACACCGGGGAGCTGTTTTTT
- | TRBJ2-1 | TRBV6-5 | - | CASSIALGSNEQFF | TGTGCCAGCAGTATCGCCCTAGGGTCCAATGAGCAGTTCTTC
few | TRBJ2-1 | TRBV5-1 | - | CASSTILIADEQFF | TGCGCCAGCAGCACTATTCTTATAGCAGATGAGCAGTTCTTC
- | TRBJ2-1 | TRBV29-1 | TRBD2 | CSGIGTRGYEQFF | TGCAGCGGGATCGGGACTAGGGGCTATGAGCAGTTCTTC
- | TRBJ2-7 | TRBV13 | - | CASSRGTEEQYF | TGTGCCAGCAGCAGAGGGACGGAGGAGCAGTACTTC
few | TRBJ2-3 | TRBV4-3 | - | CASSQVGDTQYF | TGCGCCAGCAGCCAAGTGGGAGATACGCAGTATTTT